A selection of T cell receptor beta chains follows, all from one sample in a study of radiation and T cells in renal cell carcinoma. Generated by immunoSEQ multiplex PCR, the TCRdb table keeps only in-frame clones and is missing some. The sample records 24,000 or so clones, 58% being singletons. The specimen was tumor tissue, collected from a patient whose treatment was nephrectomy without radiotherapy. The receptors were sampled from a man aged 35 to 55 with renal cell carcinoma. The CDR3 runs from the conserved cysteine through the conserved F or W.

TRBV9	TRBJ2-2	CASSVATGADTGELFF
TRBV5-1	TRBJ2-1	CASSTDGTSGAHEQFF
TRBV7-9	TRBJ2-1	CASSTPRGTGGNEQFF
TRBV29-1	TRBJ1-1	CSASQGTVYEAFF
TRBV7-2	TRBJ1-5	CASSLTGTGVQPQHF
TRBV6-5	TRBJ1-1	CASISAGAQGTEAFF
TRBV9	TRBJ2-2	CASSSRGGRAPHGELFF
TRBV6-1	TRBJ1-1	CASSEAGHTEAFF
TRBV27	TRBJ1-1	CVSGRVNTEAFF
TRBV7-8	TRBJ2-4	CASSPGGGTKNIQYF
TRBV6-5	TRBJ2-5	CASSSDRVRETQYF
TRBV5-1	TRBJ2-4	CASKEGGPKNIQYF
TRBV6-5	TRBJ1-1	CASSLGQNTEAFF
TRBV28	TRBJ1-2	CASSFSSKDGYTF
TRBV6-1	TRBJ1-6	CASSEAQNGLTLHF
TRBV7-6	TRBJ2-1	CASSRDSYNEQFF
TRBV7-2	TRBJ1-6	CASSSEVRALNSPLHF
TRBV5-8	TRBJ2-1	CASSLGTSSYNEQFF
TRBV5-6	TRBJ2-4	CASSPKWGANIQYF
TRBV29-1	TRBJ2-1	CSVTSPEGGNEQFF
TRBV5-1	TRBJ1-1	CASSLLGKMNTEAFF
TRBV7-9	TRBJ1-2	CASSQGAGGSGGYTF
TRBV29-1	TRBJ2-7	CSVEVFRGPFYEQYF
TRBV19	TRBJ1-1	CASSFLLAMNTEAFF
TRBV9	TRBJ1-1	CASSVGINKNTEAFF
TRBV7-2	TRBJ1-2	CASSLEAGYGYTF
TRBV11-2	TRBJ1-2	CASSSLRHIYGYTF
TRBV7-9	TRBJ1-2	CASSLAQGNYGYTF
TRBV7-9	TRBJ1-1	CASIVSQGAKTEAFF
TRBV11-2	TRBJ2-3	CASSYSGGTDTQYF
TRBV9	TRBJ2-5	CASSASRETQYF
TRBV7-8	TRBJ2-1	CASRVAGGKYNEQFF
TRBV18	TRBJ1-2	CASSPEPGHYGYTF
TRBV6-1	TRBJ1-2	CASSEKLQGYGYTF
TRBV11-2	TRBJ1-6	CASSTTGFLSPLHF
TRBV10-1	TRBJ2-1	CASSLGLAENNEQFF
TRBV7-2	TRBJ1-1	CGTRGDSTEAFF
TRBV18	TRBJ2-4	CASSPGTSGAAKNIQYF
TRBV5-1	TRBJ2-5	CASSGRTGETQYF
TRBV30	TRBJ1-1	CAWSPGLQNTEAFF
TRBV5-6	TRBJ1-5	CASSASTGREPQHF
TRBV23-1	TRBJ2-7	CASSQSGSGRPGGYEQYF
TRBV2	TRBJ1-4	CASTGTGTGVWEKLFF
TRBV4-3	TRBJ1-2	CASSPTLTAHYGYTF
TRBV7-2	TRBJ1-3	CASSPYYASGNTIYF
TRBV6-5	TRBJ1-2	CASSPGGSGDYGYTF
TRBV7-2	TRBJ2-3	CASSLSPFTDTQYF
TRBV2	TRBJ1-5	CASSGTGGNQPQHF
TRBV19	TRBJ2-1	CASSTALGSSNEQFF
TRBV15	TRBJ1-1	CATGQGGGGTEAFF